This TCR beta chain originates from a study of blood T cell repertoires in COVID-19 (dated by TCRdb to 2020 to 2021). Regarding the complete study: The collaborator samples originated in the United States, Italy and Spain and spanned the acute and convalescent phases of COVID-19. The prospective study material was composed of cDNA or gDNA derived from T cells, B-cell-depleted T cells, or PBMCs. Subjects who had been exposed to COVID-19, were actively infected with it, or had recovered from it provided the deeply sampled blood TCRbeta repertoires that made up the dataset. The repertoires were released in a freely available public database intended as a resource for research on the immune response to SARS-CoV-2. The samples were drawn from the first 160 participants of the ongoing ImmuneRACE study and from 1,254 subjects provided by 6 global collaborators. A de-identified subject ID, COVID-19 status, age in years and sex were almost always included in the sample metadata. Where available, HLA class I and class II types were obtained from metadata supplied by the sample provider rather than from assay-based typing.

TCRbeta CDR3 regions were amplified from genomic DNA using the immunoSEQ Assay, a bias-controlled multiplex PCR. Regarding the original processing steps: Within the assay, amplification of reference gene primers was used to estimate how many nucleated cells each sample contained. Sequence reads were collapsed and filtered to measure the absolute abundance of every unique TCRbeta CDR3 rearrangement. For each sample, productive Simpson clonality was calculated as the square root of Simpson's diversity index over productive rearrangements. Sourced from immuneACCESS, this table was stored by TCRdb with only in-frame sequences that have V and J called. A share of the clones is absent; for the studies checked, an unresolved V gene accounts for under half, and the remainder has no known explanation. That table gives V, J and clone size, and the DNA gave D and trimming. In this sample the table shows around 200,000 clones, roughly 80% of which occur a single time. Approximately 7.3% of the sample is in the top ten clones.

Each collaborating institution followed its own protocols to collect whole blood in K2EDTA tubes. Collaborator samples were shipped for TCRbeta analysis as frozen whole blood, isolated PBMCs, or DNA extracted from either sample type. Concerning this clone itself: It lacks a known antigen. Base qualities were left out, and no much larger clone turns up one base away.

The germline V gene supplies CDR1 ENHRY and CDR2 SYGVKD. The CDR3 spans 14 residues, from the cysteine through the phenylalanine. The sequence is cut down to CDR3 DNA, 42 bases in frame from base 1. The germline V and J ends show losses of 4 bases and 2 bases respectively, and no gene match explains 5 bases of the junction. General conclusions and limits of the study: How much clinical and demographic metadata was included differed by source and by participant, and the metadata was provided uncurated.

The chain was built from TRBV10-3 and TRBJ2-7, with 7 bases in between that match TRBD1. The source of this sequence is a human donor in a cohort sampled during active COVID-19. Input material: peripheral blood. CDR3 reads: CAISVDRETYEQYF. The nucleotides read TGTGCCATCAGTGTAGACAGGGAGACCTACGAGCAGTACTTC.